Below, 19 T cell receptor beta chains from the same sample are listed, as sequenced in a study of blood T cell repertoires in COVID-19. Libraries were prepared by immunoSEQ multiplex PCR; TCRdb keeps only in-frame clonotypes and omits some of them. The sample lists over 300,000 clones; 65% to 90% were seen once. The sequenced material came from peripheral blood. These receptors originate from a human donor in a cohort sampled during active COVID-19.

The chain carries TRBV30 and TRBJ1-2; D is unresolved. This CDR3 has 15 residues. Trimming stripped 0 bases from V and 8 bases from J, with 19 bases between. From germline, CDR1 is GTSNPN and CDR2 SVGIG (reference sequence). The CDR3: CAWSVLASALVGYTF. Written as DNA, the CDR3 is TGTGCCTGGAGTGTCTTGGCAAGCGCATTGGTAGGCTACACCTTC. The full variable domain, its missing parts supplied by reference TRBV30 and TRBJ1-2, is SQTIHQWPATLVQPVGSPLSLECTVEGTSNPNLYWYRQAAGRGLQLLFYSVGIGQISSEVPQNLSASRPQDRQFILSSKKLLLSDSGFYLCAWSVLASALVGYTFGSGTRLTVV.

The CDR3 DNA is TGTGCCAGCACCAGTTTAAGTGGCTACACCTTC. It is translated as CASTSLSGYTF. The genes are TRBV28 and TRBJ1-2, with D uncertain. CDR1 is MDHEN and CDR2 is SYDVKM in the germline V gene. Trimming left V 7 bases short and J 7 bases short, with 10 bases between. This CDR3 has 11 residues.

This clone has only a few counts. The genes are TRBV30 and TRBJ2-7; 9 bases fit TRBD1. CDR1 is GTSNPN, CDR2 SVGIG, per germline (reference sequence). With V trimmed by 4 bases and J by 5 bases, 12 bases remained unmatched. The CDR3 is 15 amino acids. CDR3 bases: TGTGCCTGGATCCCAGGGGACAGGGACGGCCACGAGCAGTACTTC. Protein: CAWIPGDRDGHEQYF.

The chain has TRBV5-4 and TRBJ2-3; 11 nucleotides line up with TRBD1. The CDR3 sequence is 15 residues long. V trimming: 4 bases; J trimming: 2 bases; junction bases outside the gene matches: 3. Germline CDR1 is SGHNT and CDR2 is YYREEE (reference sequence). The chain's CDR3 is CASSPGQGDTDTQYF. CDR3 nucleotide sequence: TGTGCCAGCAGCCCGGGACAGGGGGACACAGATACGCAGTATTTT. The complete variable domain, with remaining parts taken from reference TRBV5-4 and TRBJ2-3, reads ETGVTQSPTHLIKTRGQQVTLRCSSQSGHNTVSWYQQALGQGPQFIFQYYREEENGRGNFPPRFSGLQFPNYSSELNVNALELDDSALYLCASSPGQGDTDTQYFGPGTRLTVL.

The V call is TRBV9, the J call TRBJ1-1; TRBD1 is a possible D gene (6 bases). The CDR3 is 14 residues long. Germline V gene data show CDR1 as SGDLS and CDR2 as YYNGEE. The V end lost 0 bases, the J end lost 4 bases, and 10 bases lay between the germline ends. CDR3: CASSVGGRGTEAFF. The CDR3 DNA reads TGTGCCAGCAGCGTAGGGGGGCGAGGCACTGAAGCTTTCTTT.

This chain uses TRBV30 with TRBJ2-3; 9 nucleotides match TRBD2. This CDR3 has 15 amino acids. Trimming cost V 2 bases and J 4 bases; bases outside gene matches: 7. Looked up from germline, CDR1 is GTSNPN and CDR2 is SVGIG (reference sequence). CDR3: CAWSLKRGDPDTQYF. CDR3 DNA: TGTGCCTGGAGTCTAAAGCGGGGGGACCCAGATACGCAGTATTTT.

The V call is TRBV5-1, the J call TRBJ1-3; D remains ambiguous. CDR1 and CDR2 (germline): SGHRS, YFSETQ. This CDR3 is built from 15 residues. Trimming removed 4 bases from V and 4 bases from J, with 15 bases in between. The CDR3 nucleotides read TGCGCCAGCAGCGCCTCCTGGGCGTCGGGAAACACCATATATTTT. This encodes CASSASWASGNTIYF.

The V call is TRBV19, the J call TRBJ1-4; no definite D call. Germline-derived CDR1 and CDR2 are LNHDA and SQIVND (reference sequence). The ends were cut back, 0 bases at V and 8 bases at J, with 13 bases in the middle. The CDR3 is made up of 15 amino acids. CDR3 bases: TGTGCCAGTAGTATAGATCTAATGGGAGAAGAAAAACTGTTTTTT. It codes for CASSIDLMGEEKLFF.

The chain uses TRBV7-9 and TRBJ2-7; TRBD1 matches 8 bases. V was pared by 4 bases and J by 6 bases, with 5 bases of the junction left unmatched. This CDR3 is 13 amino acids long. CDR1 is SEHNR, CDR2 FQNEAQ, per germline (reference sequence). The CDR3 sequence: CASSSRDRSEQYF. The DNA for the CDR3 is TGTGCCAGCAGCTCCCGGGACAGGAGCGAGCAGTACTTC.

The chain recombines TRBV30 with TRBJ1-1, with D uncertain. Germline-derived CDR1 and CDR2 are GTSNPN and SVGIG (reference sequence). The V and J ends lost 1 base and 10 bases respectively, with 10 bases between them. The CDR3 totals 11 residues. CDR3 nucleotides: TGTGCCTGGAGTGAACCGGGAGGAGCTTTCTTT. This gives the protein CAWSEPGGAFF.

This clone was detected only a few times. This CDR3 is CASSDLAEPYNEQFF. As DNA, the CDR3 is TGTGCCAGCAGTGACCTAGCGGAACCCTACAATGAGCAGTTCTTC. V and J are TRBV6-4 and TRBJ2-1; 7 bases line up with TRBD2. CDR1 and CDR2 from the germline V gene are MRHNA and SNTAGT. Losses at the gene ends were 2 bases for V and 2 bases for J; bases not matched to a gene: 3. This CDR3 has 15 residues.

This clone has only one observation. The chain carries TRBV9 and TRBJ2-1; 9 positions match TRBD1. With V trimmed by 2 bases and J by 7 bases, 4 bases remained unmatched. The CDR3 has 14 amino acids. Germline CDR1 is SGDLS and CDR2 is YYNGEE. DNA of the CDR3: TGTGCCAGCAGCGTTCTAGGACAGGGGAATGAGCAGTTCTTC. Encoded protein: CASSVLGQGNEQFF.

A remark on this clone: Other nucleotide sequences in the sample specify the same CDR3. The CDR3 sequence is CASSFGGAGNTIYF. CDR3 nucleotide sequence: TGTGCCAGCAGCTTCGGGGGTGCTGGAAACACCATATATTTT. V and J are TRBV5-4 and TRBJ1-3; D is perhaps TRBD1 (5 bases). In germline, CDR1 is SGHNT, CDR2 YYREEE (reference sequence). V lost 2 bases, J lost 2 bases, and 8 bases lay in between. CDR3 size: 14 residues. Based on the CDR3 plus reference TRBV5-4 and TRBJ1-3, the full variable domain is ETGVTQSPTHLIKTRGQQVTLRCSSQSGHNTVSWYQQALGQGPQFIFQYYREEENGRGNFPPRFSGLQFPNYSSELNVNALELDDSALYLCASSFGGAGNTIYFGEGSWLTVV.

Concerning this clone itself: The junction departs from germline at one end; a sequencing error may be responsible. The chain couples TRBV7-9 to TRBJ1-2, with D uncertain. Germline V gene sequence: CDR1 SEHNR, CDR2 FQNEAQ (reference sequence). This CDR3 comprises 11 residues. The CDR3 spells CASSLSRGQAF. In DNA, the CDR3 is TGTGCCAGCAGCTTATCCCGCGGGCAGGCCTTC.

This chain uses TRBV5-1 with TRBJ1-4, with a possible D match to TRBD1 (6 bases). Germline V gene sequence: CDR1 SGHRS, CDR2 YFSETQ. CDR3 size: 16 residues. Trimming removed 4 bases at V and 0 bases at J, with 13 bases between. CDR3 region: CASSTGQKATNEKLFF. The CDR3 nucleotides read TGCGCCAGCAGCACCGGACAGAAAGCAACTAATGAAAAACTGTTTTTT.

This chain joins TRBV11-2 and TRBJ2-7, with D possibly being TRBD1 (5 bases). Germline V lookup: CDR1 SGHAT, CDR2 FQNNGV. Trimming cost V 1 base and J 3 bases, with 10 bases left between them. The CDR3 runs to 14 residues. The CDR3 DNA reads TGTGCCAGCAGCTTAGGCAGGGCCTACTACGAGCAGTACTTC. Protein product: CASSLGRAYYEQYF.

The rearrangement joins TRBV6-5 to TRBJ1-2; the match to TRBD1 covers 7 bases. The V and J ends lost 6 bases and 4 bases, in that order; junction bases with no gene match: 8. Looked up from germline, CDR1 is MNHEY and CDR2 is SVGAGI. The CDR3 covers 14 residues. The CDR3 region is CASSRRQGGYGYTF. Written as DNA, the CDR3 is TGTGCCAGCAGCCGCAGACAGGGAGGCTATGGCTACACCTTC.

Turning to this clone: This same CDR3 is encoded by further DNA sequences in the sample. For the CDR3, the DNA is TGCAGTGCTAGCAGTGGCCACGAGCAGTACTTC. Protein: CSASSGHEQYF. The chain is built from TRBV20-1 and TRBJ2-7; unclear D gene. V was shortened by 3 bases and J by 5 bases, with 8 bases between the two germline ends. This CDR3 spans 11 amino acids. Per germline, CDR1 DFQATT and CDR2 SNEGSKA (reference sequence).

V is TRBV27 and J is TRBJ1-6; 10 nucleotides align to TRBD1. The CDR3 runs to 15 residues. Germline V CDR1 and CDR2: MNHEY, SMNVEV (reference sequence). The junction had 3 bases not matched to a gene; V was cut back by 8 bases and J by 2 bases. This chain's CDR3 is CASSDRGAYNSPLHF. The CDR3 DNA reads TGTGCCAGCTCGGACAGGGGGGCCTATAATTCACCCCTCCACTTT.